This T cell receptor (beta chain) appears in the sequencing data of a study of cytomegalovirus exposure and HLA in healthy donors. A few counts support this clone. It was with 60 Vbeta and 13 Jbeta primers that the PCR ran. Sequenced by immunoSEQ multiplex PCR; TCRdb stores in-frame clones only, minus some. Of around 78,000 clones in the sample, roughly 80% are singletons; the top ten hold approximately 1%. Germline CDR1 SGHRS, CDR2 YFSETQ. The CDR3 has 14 residues. V dropped 0 bases and J dropped 1 base, with 6 bases sitting between them. The chain combines TRBV5-1 with TRBJ2-3; D not resolved. The sequenced sample was PBMCs. This TCR came from a male donor in good health and CMV-seronegative. CDR3 coding DNA: TGCGCCAGCAGCTTGGATAGTGGCACAGATACGCAGTATTTT. This codes for CASSLDSGTDTQYF.